The present T cell receptor (beta chain) was sequenced within a study of vaccination and CD4 T cells after COVID-19. Study overall: Samples taken post-COVID came a median around 100 days after diagnosis, ranging from 35 to 161.

An Oncomine TCR Beta short-read assay was used to sequence the DNA from cultured CD4+ T cells. MiXCR, applied by TCRdb to the PCR reads, yields one record per CDR3 protein. The sample has under 15,000 distinct CDR3 sequences; 50% are singletons. As for treatment: roughly ten-day PBMC culture with coronavirus spike peptide pools or control peptides (ViraFEST assay). Negative selection was the method that isolated CD4+ T cells after more than 9 days of culture. CDR1 and CDR2 from the germline V gene are KGHDR and SFDVKD. There are 14 residues in the CDR3. V was shortened by 4 bases and J by 7 bases, with 13 bases between the two germline ends. About this clonotype: Its specificity is unknown.

Sequenced sample: CD4+ T cells from blood, cultured in vitro. This chain uses TRBV24-1 with TRBJ2-4; no definite D call. The TCR sequence derives from a human donor who had recovered from COVID-19. CDR3 DNA: TGTGCCACCAGTGACAGTCCCGGGCGGAACATTCAGTACTTC. Translated, it gives CATSDSPGRNIQYF.